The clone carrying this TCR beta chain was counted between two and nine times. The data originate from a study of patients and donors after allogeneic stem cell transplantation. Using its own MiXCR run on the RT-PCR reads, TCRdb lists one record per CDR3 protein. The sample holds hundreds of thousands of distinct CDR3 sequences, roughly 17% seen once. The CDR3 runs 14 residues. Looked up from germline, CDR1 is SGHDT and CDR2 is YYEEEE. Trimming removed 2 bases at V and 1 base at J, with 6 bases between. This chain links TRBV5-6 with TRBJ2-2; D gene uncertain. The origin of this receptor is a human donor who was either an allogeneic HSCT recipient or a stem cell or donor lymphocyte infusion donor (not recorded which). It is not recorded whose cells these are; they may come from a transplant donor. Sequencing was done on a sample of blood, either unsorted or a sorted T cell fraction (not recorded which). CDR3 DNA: TGTGCCAGCAGCTTACCCGAGAACACCGGGGAGCTGTTTTTT. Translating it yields CASSLPENTGELFF. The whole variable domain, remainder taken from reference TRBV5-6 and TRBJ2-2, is DAGVTQSPTHLIKTRGQQVTLRCSPKSGHDTVSWYQQALGQGPQFIFQYYEEEERQRGNFPDRFSGHQFPNYSSELNVNALLLGDSALYLCASSLPENTGELFFGEGSRLTVL.